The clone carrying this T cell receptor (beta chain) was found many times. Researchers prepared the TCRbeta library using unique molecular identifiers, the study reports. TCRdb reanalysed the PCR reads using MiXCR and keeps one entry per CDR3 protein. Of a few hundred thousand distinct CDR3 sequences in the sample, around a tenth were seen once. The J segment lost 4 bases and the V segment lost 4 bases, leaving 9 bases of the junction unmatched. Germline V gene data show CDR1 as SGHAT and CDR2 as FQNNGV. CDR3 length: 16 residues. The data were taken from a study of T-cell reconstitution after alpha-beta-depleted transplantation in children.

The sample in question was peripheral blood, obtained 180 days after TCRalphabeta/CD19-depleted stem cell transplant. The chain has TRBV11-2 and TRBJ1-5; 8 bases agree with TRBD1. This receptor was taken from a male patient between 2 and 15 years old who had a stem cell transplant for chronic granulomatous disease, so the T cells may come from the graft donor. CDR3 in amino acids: CASSSAGQGPNQPQHF. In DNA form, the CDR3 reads TGTGCCAGCAGCTCAGCCGGACAGGGTCCTAATCAGCCCCAGCATTTT.